One and the same sample provided the 14 T cell receptor beta chains below, sequenced in a study of blood T cell repertoires in COVID-19. TCRdb's copy holds only in-frame clones and misses some; the assay was immunoSEQ multiplex PCR. The table records 200,000 to 250,000 clones, 80% to 95% of them present only once. Material for sequencing was PBMCs or T cells enriched from blood (not recorded which). Every receptor here comes from a woman under 30 who had recovered from COVID-19.

This clone was seen more than once but under ten times. The chain employs TRBV3-1 (or the pseudogene TRBV3-2) and TRBJ2-1; D is possibly TRBD2 (5 bases). V lost 4 bases and J lost 0, with 7 bases in between. The CDR3 sequence is 14 residues long. Looked up from germline, CDR1 is LGHDT and CDR2 is YNNKEL (reference sequence). The CDR3 region is CASSLASSYNEQFF. The CDR3 DNA follows: TGTGCCAGCAGCCTAGCGAGCTCCTACAATGAGCAGTTCTTC.

The chain's CDR3 is CASSLRTGTGRYEQYF. In nucleotides, the CDR3 is TGTGCCAGCAGCTTGCGAACCGGGACAGGGCGTTACGAGCAGTACTTC. This rearrangement joins TRBV7-6 to TRBJ2-7; 9 nucleotides agree with TRBD1. Germline V CDR1 and CDR2: SGHVS, FNYEAQ. V lost 3 bases to trimming and J lost 4 bases; unmatched junction nucleotides: 10. There are 16 residues in the CDR3.

The chain couples TRBV9 to TRBJ2-3, with 10 bases matching TRBD1. With 3 bases clipped from V and 2 bases from J, the junction kept 6 bases outside the gene matches. The CDR3 has 16 amino acids. CDR1 is SGDLS and CDR2 is YYNGEE in the germline V gene. This chain's CDR3 is CASSARTGGSTDTQYF. In DNA, the CDR3 is TGTGCCAGCAGCGCTAGGACAGGGGGATCCACAGATACGCAGTATTTT.

The chain joins TRBV3-1 (or the pseudogene TRBV3-2) to TRBJ1-1, with D possibly being TRBD1 (6 bases). CDR3 length: 14 amino acids. From germline, CDR1 is LGHDT and CDR2 YNNKEL (reference sequence). V lost 4 bases to trimming and J lost 0 bases, with 9 bases between them. CDR3 in DNA: TGTGCCAGCAGCCCGGACAGCTTGAACACTGAAGCTTTCTTT. It translates to CASSPDSLNTEAFF.

The chain employs TRBV7-8 and TRBJ2-3; 10 nucleotides line up with TRBD1. V trimming: 5 bases; J trimming: 2 bases; junction bases outside the gene matches: 4. The CDR3 contains 15 residues. Per germline, CDR1 SGHVS and CDR2 FQNEAQ. The CDR3 loop reads CASSRGQGNTDTQYF. For the CDR3, the DNA is TGTGCCAGCAGCCGGGGACAGGGGAACACAGATACGCAGTATTTT. The full variable domain, completed using reference TRBV7-8 and TRBJ2-3, is GAGVSQSPRYKVAKRGQDVALRCDPISGHVSLFWYQQALGQGPEFLTYFQNEAQLDKSGLPSDRFFAERPEGSVSTLKIQRTQQEDSAVYLCASSRGQGNTDTQYFGPGTRLTVL.

The CDR3 sequence: CASSLVLGHKRNQETQYF. CDR3 nucleotide sequence: TGTGCCAGCAGCTTGGTTTTGGGCCATAAGAGAAACCAAGAGACCCAGTACTTC. The rearrangement uses TRBV7-9 and TRBJ2-5; D not resolved. Trimming took 3 bases from V and 0 from J, leaving 20 bases between them. From germline, CDR1 is SEHNR and CDR2 FQNEAQ (reference sequence). There are 18 residues in the CDR3.

The chain carries TRBV7-9 and TRBJ2-1; 12 bases align to TRBD2. The CDR3 extends over 16 amino acids. V gave up 4 bases and J gave up 8 bases; unmatched junction bases: 9. Germline CDR1 and CDR2: SEHNR and FQNEAQ (reference sequence). The CDR3 DNA reads TGTGCCAGCAGCTCCTCTAGCGGGGGGGCCACCTATGAGCAGTTCTTC. As protein: CASSSSSGGATYEQFF.

The chain is built from TRBV27 and TRBJ1-2; 7 positions match TRBD1. V shed 3 bases and J 6 bases; nucleotides not matched to a gene: 7. Germline-derived CDR1 and CDR2 are MNHEY and SMNVEV (reference sequence). The CDR3 loop spans 14 amino acids. The CDR3 sequence: CASSFKGALDGYTF. CDR3 in DNA: TGTGCCAGCAGTTTTAAGGGGGCTTTAGATGGCTACACCTTC.

The chain combines TRBV7-2 with TRBJ1-4; 9 nucleotides align to TRBD1. Germline V lookup: CDR1 SGHTA, CDR2 FQGNSA. The CDR3 extends over 15 amino acids. The V and J ends lost 5 bases and 8 bases, in that order; junction bases with no gene match: 9. The CDR3 DNA reads as TGTGCCAGCAGCGTACAGGGGGCGATGGGAGAAAAACTGTTTTTT. Translation: CASSVQGAMGEKLFF.

The V and J genes are TRBV3-1 (or the pseudogene TRBV3-2) and TRBJ2-5, with D perhaps matching TRBD2 (7 bases). The V gene lost 1 base and the J gene lost 5 bases, with 17 bases spanning the gap. The germline gives CDR1 LGHDT, CDR2 YNNKEL (reference sequence). The CDR3 has 16 residues. CDR3 sequence: CASSQVGGGQRETQYF. In DNA form, the CDR3 reads TGTGCCAGCAGCCAAGTGGGGGGGGGCCAAAGGGAGACCCAGTACTTC.

The rearrangement joins TRBV11-3 to TRBJ2-7, with D possibly TRBD1 on 5 matching bases. The CDR3 has 17 residues. Germline V gene data show CDR1 as SGHNT and CDR2 as YENEEA. Trimming took 0 bases from V and 6 from J, leaving 21 bases between them. Here the CDR3 reads CASSLDGATAAQGEQYF. Written as DNA, the CDR3 is TGTGCCAGCAGCTTAGATGGAGCGACAGCCGCCCAGGGCGAGCAGTACTTC.

This clone was seen once. J is TRBJ1-2 and V is TRBV27; TRBD1 agrees at 8 bases. The junction had 5 bases not matched to a gene; V was cut back by 6 bases and J by 2 bases. The CDR3 runs 14 residues. CDR1 and CDR2 (germline): MNHEY, SMNVEV (reference sequence). The CDR3 sequence is CASRDRVGNYGYTF. The CDR3 nucleotides read TGTGCCAGCAGGGACAGGGTAGGGAACTATGGCTACACCTTC.

The rearrangement links TRBV7-2 to TRBJ2-7; perhaps TRBD1 as D (6 bases). CDR3 length: 17 amino acids. CDR1 is SGHTA and CDR2 is FQGNSA in the germline V gene. V was pared by 4 bases and J by 2 bases, with 21 bases between. CDR3 nucleotides: TGTGCCAGCAGCTCAGGGGTCAATCCCAGTCCCGCCTACGAGCAGTACTTC. Residues: CASSSGVNPSPAYEQYF.

This chain joins TRBV18 and TRBJ2-7; D remains ambiguous. The CDR3 has 13 residues. CDR1 and CDR2 (germline): KGHSH, LQKENI. V lost 3 bases and J lost 4, with 10 bases in between. CDR3 in DNA: TGTGCCAGCTCACCCCCAGTCTCTTACGAGCAGTACTTC. Protein product: CASSPPVSYEQYF.